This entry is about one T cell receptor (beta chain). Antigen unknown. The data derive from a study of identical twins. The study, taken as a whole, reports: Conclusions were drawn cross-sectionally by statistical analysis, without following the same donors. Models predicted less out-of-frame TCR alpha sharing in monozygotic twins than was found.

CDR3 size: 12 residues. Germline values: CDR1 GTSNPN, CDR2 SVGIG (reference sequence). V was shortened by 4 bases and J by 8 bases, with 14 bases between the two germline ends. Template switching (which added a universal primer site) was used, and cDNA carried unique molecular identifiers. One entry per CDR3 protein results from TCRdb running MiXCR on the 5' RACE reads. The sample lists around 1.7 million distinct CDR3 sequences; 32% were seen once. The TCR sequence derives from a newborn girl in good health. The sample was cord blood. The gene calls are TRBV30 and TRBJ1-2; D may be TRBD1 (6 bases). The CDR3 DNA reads TGTGCCTGGACCCAGGGGTCCTTCGGCTACACCTTC. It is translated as CAWTQGSFGYTF.